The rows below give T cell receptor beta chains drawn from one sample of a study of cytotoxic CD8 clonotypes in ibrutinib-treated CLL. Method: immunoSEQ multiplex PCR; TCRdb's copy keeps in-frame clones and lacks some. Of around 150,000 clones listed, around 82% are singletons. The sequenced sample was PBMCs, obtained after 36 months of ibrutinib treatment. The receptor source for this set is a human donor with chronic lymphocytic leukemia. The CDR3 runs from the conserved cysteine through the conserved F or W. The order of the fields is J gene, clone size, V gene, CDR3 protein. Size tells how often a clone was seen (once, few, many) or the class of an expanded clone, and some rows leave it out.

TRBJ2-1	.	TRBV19	CASTRGSSSYNEQFF
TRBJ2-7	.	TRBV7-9	CASSLDTYEQYF
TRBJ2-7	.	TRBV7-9	CASSLGLAREQYF
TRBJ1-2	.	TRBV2	CARMRSNYGYTF
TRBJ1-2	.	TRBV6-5	CASSPDRVPYGYTF
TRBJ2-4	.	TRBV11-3	CASSSGGNIQYF
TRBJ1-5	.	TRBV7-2	CASSPVRQPQHF
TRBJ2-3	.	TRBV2	CASSELGVPDTQYF
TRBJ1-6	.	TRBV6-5	CASSTDLEGYSPLHF
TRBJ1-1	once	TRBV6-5	CASSYSGPPVNTEAFF
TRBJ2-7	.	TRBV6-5	CASSRQGSYEQYF
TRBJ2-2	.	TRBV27	CASSLSPFRTGGVGELFF
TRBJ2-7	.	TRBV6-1	CASSLPGQGAYEQYF
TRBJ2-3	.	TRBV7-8	CASSFWGTDTQYF
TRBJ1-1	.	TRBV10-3	CAITGTANTEAFF
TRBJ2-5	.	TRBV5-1	CASTYSGRPETQYF
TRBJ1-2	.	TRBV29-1	CSATGLDGYTF
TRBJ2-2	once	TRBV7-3	CASKPGGLGTGELFF
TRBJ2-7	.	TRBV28	CASSFVQGAYEQYF
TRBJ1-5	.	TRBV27	CASSPDRGFNQPQHF
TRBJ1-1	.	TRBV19	CASSMWARGSFPEAFF
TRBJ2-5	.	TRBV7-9	CASSLDSGGLETQYF
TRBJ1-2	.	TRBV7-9	CASSLGTGVDGYTF
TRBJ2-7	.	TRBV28	CAARDPGHRYEQYF
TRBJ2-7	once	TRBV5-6	CASSLFYEQYF
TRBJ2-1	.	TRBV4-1	CASSQTSGGYYEQFF
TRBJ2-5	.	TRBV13	CASSLTGGEETQYF
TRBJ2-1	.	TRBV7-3	CASSHTTRPYNEQFF
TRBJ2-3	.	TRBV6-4	CASSESGATDTQYF
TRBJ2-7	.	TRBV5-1	CASSPFPSYEQYF
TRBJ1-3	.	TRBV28	CASSPFRGNTIYF
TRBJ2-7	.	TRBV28	CASSFVNLWGEQYF
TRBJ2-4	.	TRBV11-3	CASSPGTSKNIQYF
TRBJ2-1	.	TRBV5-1	CAGSLISGNLYNEQFF
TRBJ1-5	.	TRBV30	CAWSFHSGLHNQPQHF
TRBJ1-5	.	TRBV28	CASSLVGLSNQPQHF
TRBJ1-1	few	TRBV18	CASSPAEMNTEAFF
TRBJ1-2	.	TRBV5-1	CASSLRDGLTHYGYTF
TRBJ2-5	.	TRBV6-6	CASTPVGTGSGTQYF
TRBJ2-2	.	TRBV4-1	CASSPLFTGGELFF
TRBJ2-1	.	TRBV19	CASTPNRGYFNTYNEQFF
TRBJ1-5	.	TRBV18	CASSPAGGLGNQPQHF
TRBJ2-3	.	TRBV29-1	CSVEAASTDTQYF
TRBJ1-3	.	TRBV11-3	CASSWDSSSGNTIYF
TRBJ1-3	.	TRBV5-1	CASTRDASSGNTIYF
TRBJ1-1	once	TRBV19	CASTPTRRNTEAFF
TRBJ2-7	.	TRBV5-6	CASSGGASGNYEQYF
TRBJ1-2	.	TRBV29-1	CSGQGVYGYTF
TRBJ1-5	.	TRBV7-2	CASSLLGQGQPQHF
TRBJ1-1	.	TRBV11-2	CASSATRVPGAFF
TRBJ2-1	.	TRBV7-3	CASSLIGYAGEGNEQFF
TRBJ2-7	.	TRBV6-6	CASRRGQYEQYF
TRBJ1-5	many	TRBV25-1	CASNPGGEGSNQPQHF
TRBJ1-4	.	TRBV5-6	CASSLALTESNEKLFF
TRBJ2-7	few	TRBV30	CAWTSTGVGEQYF
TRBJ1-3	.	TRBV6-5	CASSLQGFFGNTIYF
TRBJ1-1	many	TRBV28	CATAVGYTEAFF
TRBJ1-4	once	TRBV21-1	CASSRGLGEKLFF
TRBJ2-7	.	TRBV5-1	CASSFHGPYEQYF